This TCR beta chain comes out of a study of T cells after yellow fever vaccination. The CDR3 consists of 12 residues. Germline V gene sequence: CDR1 SQVTM, CDR2 ANQGSEA. The V and J ends lost 1 base and 8 bases, in that order; junction bases with no gene match: 2. This clonotype was recorded many times. Using its own MiXCR run on the 5' RACE reads, TCRdb lists one record per CDR3 protein. The data show approximately 150,000 distinct CDR3 sequences, 6.2% seen once. The rearrangement joins TRBV29-1 to TRBJ2-1; 7 positions agree with TRBD2. The material sequenced was CD4+ T cells sorted from PBMCs, taken on the day of the first yellow fever vaccination. This TCR derives from a man younger than 30 who received the YFV17D yellow fever vaccine. The CDR3 sequence: CSVEGEGYEQFF. The CDR3 bases are TGCAGCGTTGAAGGGGAGGGGTATGAGCAGTTCTTC.